This is a list of T cell receptor beta chains from one sample in a study of blood T cells in healthy people across ages. Via MiXCR, TCRdb re-called the 5' RACE reads, giving one row per CDR3 protein. The data contain some 760,000 distinct CDR3 sequences, 25% of them singletons. This sample was also put to use in a study of T cells of mothers and their children.

The sample taken for sequencing was blood. These receptors came from a boy between 10 and 17 years old in good health. The CDR3 runs from the conserved cysteine through the conserved F or W. Where a row states a size, it is once, few, many or the class of an expanded clone; other rows omit it.

clone_size j_call v_call cdr3_aa
. . TRBV19 CASRALLGGTQHF
many TRBJ2-5 TRBV20-1 CSARGETQYF
. TRBJ2-7 TRBV10-3 CAISDPREKGDEQYF
few TRBJ2-5 TRBV12-3/TRBV12-4 CASSQLAGGYQETQYF
few TRBJ2-5 TRBV28 CASSPMGPQETQYF
few TRBJ1-2 TRBV4-3 CASSQAGVDYGYTF
. TRBJ2-5 TRBV24-1 CATSDGVRRYQETQYF
. TRBJ2-1 TRBV12-3/TRBV12-4 CASSLEGRAYNEQFF
. TRBJ2-3 TRBV6-2/TRBV6-3 CASTPMDVSTDTQYF
. TRBJ1-1 TRBV20-1 CSARRDPEGAEAFF
. TRBJ2-1 TRBV5-1 CASSLGGGGPNEQFF
few TRBJ2-3 TRBV7-9 CASSFSPSGGTDTQYF
. TRBJ2-3 TRBV7-8 CASSLAAAGVTDTQYF
. TRBJ1-4 TRBV6-2/TRBV6-3 CASSTLELLKEKLVF
few TRBJ2-1 TRBV6-4 CASSPSREHEQFF
. TRBJ1-3 TRBV7-9 CASSTTGTGVSGNTIYF
. TRBJ2-4 TRBV3-1 CASSPYSGGATKNIQYF
. TRBJ2-1 TRBV27 CASSPRGRSEGEQFF
few TRBJ1-1 TRBV6-2/TRBV6-3 CASSYSNLNTEAFF
many TRBJ2-7 TRBV12-3/TRBV12-4 CASSLSESYEQYF
few . TRBV10-3 CAISEGAGLYEQYF
. TRBJ1-4 TRBV29-1 CSVARAANEKLFF
few TRBJ2-5 TRBV11-2 CASSFQRVGQETQYF
. TRBJ1-4 TRBV4-3 CASSQDLTGRINEKLFF
few TRBJ1-1 TRBV11-2 CASSSGQTLNTEAFF
once TRBJ1-4 TRBV5-1 CASSLENLGAKLFF
few . TRBV27 CASSPLQGEQFF
. TRBJ2-7 TRBV29-1 CSVEQGNYEQYF
. TRBJ1-2 TRBV20-1 CSAEITGARSGGYTF
. . TRBV12-3/TRBV12-4 CASSSLSGRAPNEQFF